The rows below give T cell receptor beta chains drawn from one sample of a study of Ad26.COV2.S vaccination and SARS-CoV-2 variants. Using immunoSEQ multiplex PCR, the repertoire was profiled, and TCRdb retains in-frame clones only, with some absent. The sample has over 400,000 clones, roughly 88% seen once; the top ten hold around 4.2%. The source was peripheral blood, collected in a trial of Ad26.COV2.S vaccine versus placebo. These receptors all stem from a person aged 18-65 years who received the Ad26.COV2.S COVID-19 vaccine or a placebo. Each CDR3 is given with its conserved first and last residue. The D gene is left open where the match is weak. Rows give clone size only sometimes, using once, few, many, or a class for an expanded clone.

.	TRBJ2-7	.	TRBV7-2	CASSLNKRFTYEQYF	TGTGCCAGCAGCCTAAACAAGCGGTTCACCTACGAGCAGTACTTC
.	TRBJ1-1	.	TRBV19	CASNSGGAGNTEAFF	TGTGCCAGTAATTCCGGGGGCGCGGGTAACACTGAAGCTTTCTTT
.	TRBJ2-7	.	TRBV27	CASRRGGVLEQYF	TGTGCCAGCAGGAGAGGGGGAGTTCTTGAGCAGTACTTC
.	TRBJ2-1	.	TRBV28	CASSPRTVAYNEQFF	TGTGCCAGCAGTCCTCGGACAGTGGCTTACAATGAGCAGTTCTTC
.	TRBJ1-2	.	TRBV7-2	CASSFFRVYGYTF	TGTGCCAGCAGCTTTTTCAGAGTCTATGGCTACACCTTC
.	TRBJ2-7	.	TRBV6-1	CASSETSGRTAAYEQYF	TGTGCCAGCAGTGAGACCTCTGGACGGACGGCCGCCTACGAGCAGTACTTC
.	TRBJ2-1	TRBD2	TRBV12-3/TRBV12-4	CASRGRARNEQFF	TGTGCCAGCAGGGGGAGGGCCCGGAATGAGCAGTTCTTC
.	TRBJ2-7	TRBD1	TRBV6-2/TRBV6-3	CASSYSPGQGISYEQYF	TGTGCCAGCAGTTACTCGCCTGGACAGGGGATATCCTACGAGCAGTACTTC
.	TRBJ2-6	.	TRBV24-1	CATSDSSSGANVLTF	TGTGCCACCAGTGACTCGTCCTCTGGGGCCAACGTCCTGACTTTC
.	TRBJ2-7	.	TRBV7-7	CASSQQGPYEQYF	TGTGCTAGCAGCCAACAGGGCCCCTACGAGCAGTACTTC
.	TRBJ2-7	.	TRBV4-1	CASSQARSYEQYF	TGCGCCAGCAGCCAAGCCAGGTCCTACGAGCAGTACTTC
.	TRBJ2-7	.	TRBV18	CASSPPTGTSEQYF	TGTGCCAGCTCACCACCCACAGGTACTAGCGAGCAGTACTTC
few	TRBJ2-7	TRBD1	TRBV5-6	CASSFGQGVYEQYF	TGTGCCAGCAGCTTCGGGCAGGGGGTCTACGAGCAGTACTTC
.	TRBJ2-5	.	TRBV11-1	CASSFGQLQETQYF	TGTGCCAGCAGCTTTGGACAGCTCCAAGAGACCCAGTACTTC
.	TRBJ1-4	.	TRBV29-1	CSVEGSPNEKLFF	TGCAGCGTTGAAGGTTCCCCTAATGAAAAACTGTTTTTT
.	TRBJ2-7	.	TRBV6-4	CASKKIIGVLYEQYF	TGTGCCAGCAAAAAGATAATTGGGGTCCTATACGAGCAGTACTTC
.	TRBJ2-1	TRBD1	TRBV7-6	CASSLNAGQGAHNEQFF	TGTGCCAGCAGCTTAAACGCAGGACAGGGGGCCCACAATGAGCAGTTCTTC
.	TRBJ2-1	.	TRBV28	CASRPGISYNEQFF	TGTGCCAGCAGGCCAGGGATTTCCTACAATGAGCAGTTCTTC
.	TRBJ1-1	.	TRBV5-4	CASSVGQNTEAFF	TGTGCCAGCAGCGTCGGACAGAACACTGAAGCTTTCTTT
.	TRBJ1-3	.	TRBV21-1	CACKRQGAHGNTIYF	TGTGCCTGTAAGAGACAGGGGGCTCATGGAAACACCATATATTTT
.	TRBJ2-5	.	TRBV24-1	CATSDLTRVGEETQYF	TGTGCCACCAGTGATTTGACTCGGGTGGGAGAAGAGACCCAGTACTTC
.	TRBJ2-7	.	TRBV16	CASSPTSSSYEQYF	TGTGCCAGCAGCCCCACTAGCAGTTCCTACGAGCAGTACTTC
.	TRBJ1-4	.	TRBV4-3	CASSQGQRGHNEKLFF	TGCGCCAGCAGCCAAGGTCAACGGGGTCATAATGAAAAACTGTTTTTT
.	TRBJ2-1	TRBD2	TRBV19	CASSPQLSGSRNEQFF	TGTGCCAGTAGTCCCCAACTAAGCGGGAGCCGCAATGAGCAGTTCTTC
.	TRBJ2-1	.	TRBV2	CASSDRLPGGYNEQFF	TGTGCCAGCAGTGACCGTCTCCCTGGGGGCTACAATGAGCAGTTCTTC
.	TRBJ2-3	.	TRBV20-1	CSAHLTDTQYF	TGCAGTGCTCACCTGACAGATACGCAGTATTTT
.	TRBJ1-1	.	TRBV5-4	CASSPGVGDTTEAFF	TGTGCCAGCAGCCCCGGAGTGGGGGACACGACTGAAGCTTTCTTT
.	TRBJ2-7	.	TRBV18	CASSRQALIVEQYF	TGTGCCAGCTCACGACAGGCCCTTATTGTCGAGCAGTACTTC
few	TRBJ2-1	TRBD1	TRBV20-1	CSASYGQGGYNEQFF	TGCAGTGCTAGTTACGGACAGGGGGGCTACAATGAGCAGTTCTTC
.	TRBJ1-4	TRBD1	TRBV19	CASSVRGHGEKLFF	TGTGCCAGTAGTGTGAGGGGGCACGGTGAAAAACTGTTTTTT
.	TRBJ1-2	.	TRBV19	CASKSTSPQGYTF	TGTGCCAGTAAGTCCACCTCGCCTCAGGGCTACACCTTC
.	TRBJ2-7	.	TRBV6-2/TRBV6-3	CASSYSSGRNGYEQYF	TGTGCCAGCAGTTACTCGTCAGGGCGAAATGGCTACGAGCAGTACTTC
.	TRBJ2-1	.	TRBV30	CAWREQEDGYNEQFF	TGTGCCTGGAGAGAACAAGAGGACGGTTACAATGAGCAGTTCTTC
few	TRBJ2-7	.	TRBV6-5	CASSYDSAYEQYF	TGTGCCAGCAGTTATGACAGCGCCTACGAGCAGTACTTC
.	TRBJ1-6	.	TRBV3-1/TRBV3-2	CASSQAVNNSPLHF	TGTGCCAGCAGCCAAGCCGTGAATAATTCACCCCTCCACTTT